This TCR beta chain stems from a study of blood T cell repertoires in COVID-19 (dated by TCRdb to the early 2020s). In terms of the full investigation: Samples covering the acute and convalescent phases of COVID-19 were provided by collaborators in the United States, Italy and Spain. The repertoires were released in a freely available public database intended as a resource for research on the immune response to SARS-CoV-2. The samples were drawn from the first 160 participants of the ongoing ImmuneRACE study and from over 950 subjects provided by 6 global collaborators. Deeply sampled blood TCRbeta repertoires from subjects exposed to, actively infected with, or recovered from COVID-19 were included in the dataset. The prospective study material was composed of cDNA or gDNA derived from T cells, B-cell-depleted T cells, or PBMCs. Where HLA class I and class II types were available, the types were taken from metadata supplied by the sample provider, not from assay-based typing. A de-identified subject ID, COVID-19 status, age in years and sex were almost always included in the sample metadata. The paper as a whole reports these results and caveats: How much clinical and demographic metadata was included differed by source and by participant, and the metadata was provided uncurated.

The immunoSEQ Assay, a bias-controlled multiplex PCR, was used to amplify TCRbeta CDR3 regions from genomic DNA. In the source study's methods: The number of nucleated cells in each sample was estimated from the amplification of reference gene primers within the assay. To quantify the absolute abundance of each unique TCRbeta CDR3 rearrangement, sequence reads were collapsed and filtered. For each sample, productive Simpson clonality was calculated by taking the square root of Simpson's diversity index across productive rearrangements. TCRdb carries this immuneACCESS record with in-frame sequences only. Its versions omit some clonotypes, under half of them owing to an unresolved V gene in the studies checked, with the rest unexplained. The D gene and trimming were derived from the DNA, and the V and J assignments and clone size from that table. This sample is represented by almost 65,000 clones; about 88% of them were singletons. 43% of the sample is taken by the ten largest.

CDR1 and CDR2 (KGHDR, SFDVKD) derive from the germline V gene. Trimming accounts for 3 bases at V and 8 bases at J, while the number of junction bases matched to no gene is 11. There are 16 amino acids in the CDR3, from cysteine to phenylalanine inclusive. Only the CDR3 region is kept as DNA, spanning 48 bases read in frame from base 1. One collaborating source in Seattle enrolled patients while the patients were actively infected and followed the patients over time throughout the course of disease. Whole blood was collected in K2EDTA tubes by collaborating institutions according to the institutions' own protocols. Collaborator samples were shipped for TCRbeta analysis as frozen whole blood, isolated PBMCs, or DNA extracted from either sample type. Worth noting for this clone: There is no known antigen for this receptor. No base qualities exist here, and no much larger clone lies one base off it.

The rearranged segments are TRBV24-1 and TRBJ1-4; 7 bases in the middle match TRBD1. The sequenced material came from peripheral blood. The receptor was derived from a woman aged 55-75 years with COVID-19, enrolled during active disease. The nucleotide sequence is given as TGTGCCACCAGTGATGGGGACAGATCGGGCTTCGAAAAACTGTTTTTT. The resulting protein is CATSDGDRSGFEKLFF.